One sample yielded the 28 T cell receptor beta chains listed below, sequenced in a study of T cells in Graves' hyperthyroidism and ophthalmopathy. RNA transcripts were the template for amplifying TCR beta CDR3 regions. An initial round of RT-PCR targeting the TCR CDR3 relied on the HTBI primer set. TCRdb redid the calling of the multiplex PCR reads with MiXCR, one entry per CDR3 protein. The sample includes under 500,000 distinct CDR3 sequences, over 13% seen only once; the top ten take 28%. Sequencing was done on a sample of blood. These receptors were taken from a man between 45 and 60 years old with Graves' ophthalmopathy.

This clonotype was recorded at least ten times. V is TRBV3-1 and J is TRBJ2-1; 9 positions match TRBD2. The CDR3 runs to 19 residues. V was clipped by 0 bases and J by 0 bases; unmatched bases: 9. The germline CDR1 and CDR2 sequences are LGHDT and YNNKEL (reference sequence). This chain's CDR3 is CASSQEWPLREGSYNEQFF. CDR3 DNA sequence: TGTGCCAGCAGCCAAGAATGGCCTCTGCGGGAGGGCTCCTACAATGAGCAGTTCTTC.

This clonotype has at least ten counts. The chain carries TRBV29-1 and TRBJ2-7; tentatively, D is TRBD2 (5 bases). This CDR3 is built from 16 residues. Germline CDR1 reads SQVTM; CDR2 reads ANQGSEA. The V gene lost 6 bases and the J gene lost 0 bases, with 21 bases spanning the gap. CDR3 in DNA: TGCAGCGTCGCGGGTAGCTCTAAGCGCCTCTCCTACGAGCAGTACTTC. Translated, it gives CSVAGSSKRLSYEQYF.

This clonotype showed up many times. The rearrangement joins TRBV20-1 to TRBJ2-3; 14 nucleotides align to TRBD2. Germline CDR1 DFQATT, CDR2 SNEGSKA (reference sequence). There are 20 residues in the CDR3. Germline trimming cut 3 bases from V and 3 bases from J; bases unmatched to any gene: 17. The CDR3 sequence is CSARPRPGLAGGMGTDTQYF. The CDR3 DNA is TGCAGTGCTAGGCCAAGACCCGGACTAGCGGGAGGAATGGGAACAGATACGCAGTATTTT.

V usage is TRBV27 and J usage is TRBJ2-3, with D unclear. The germline V and J ends were trimmed by 5 bases and 6 bases, with 24 bases remaining between them. Germline V gene data show CDR1 as MNHEY and CDR2 as SMNVEV (reference sequence). This CDR3 is built from 17 residues. Here the CDR3 DNA reads TGTGCCAGCAGTCCCGCCCCCTTCGGGTTGAGTCGGGATACGCAGTATTTT. Residues: CASSPAPFGLSRDTQYF.

Worth noting for this clonotype: A much bigger clone sits one base away, suggesting this may be a read error. The chain has TRBV7-6 and TRBJ2-3; D unresolved. Germline CDR1 is SGHVS and CDR2 is FNYEAQ. Trimming removed 5 bases at V and 6 bases at J, with 12 bases between. The CDR3 runs 13 residues. CDR3 loop: CASSLAHYDTQYF. The CDR3 region has the DNA TGTGCCAGCAGCCTCGCCCACTATGATACGCAGTATTTT. The full variable domain, its missing parts supplied by reference TRBV7-6 and TRBJ2-3, is GAGVSQSPRYKVTKRGQDVALRCDPISGHVSLYWYRQALGQGPEFLTYFNYEAQQDKSGLPNDRFSAERPEGSISTLTIQRTEQRDSAMYRCASSLAHYDTQYFGPGTRLTVL.

At least ten counts were recorded for this clonotype. The chain has TRBV2 and TRBJ1-1; D ambiguous. The CDR3 totals 17 residues. Germline V gives CDR1 SNHLY, CDR2 FYNNEI. The germline V and J ends were trimmed by 6 bases and 0 bases, with 20 bases remaining between them. The CDR3 region has the DNA TGTGCCAGCAGCCCACCGGGCCTGGCGTTCATGAACACTGAAGCTTTCTTT. Residues: CASSPPGLAFMNTEAFF.

This rearrangement joins TRBV30 to TRBJ2-4; 11 nucleotides agree with TRBD2. This CDR3 is 18 amino acids long. Looked up from germline, CDR1 is GTSNPN and CDR2 is SVGIG (reference sequence). V was clipped by 0 bases and J by 2 bases; unmatched bases: 9. In DNA form, the CDR3 reads TGTGCCTGGAGTGTACCTCCCCTAGCGGGAGGAACCAAAAACATTCAGTACTTC. Amino acids: CAWSVPPLAGGTKNIQYF.

This clonotype showed up just a few times. The gene calls are TRBV12-5 and TRBJ2-1; 9 positions match TRBD1. This CDR3 has 20 amino acids. Per germline, CDR1 LGHNT and CDR2 FRNRAP. V gave up 2 bases and J gave up 1 base; unmatched junction bases: 15. CDR3 sequence: CASGLPPGQGPPNSYNEQFF. For the CDR3, the DNA is TGTGCTAGTGGTTTGCCACCGGGACAGGGACCACCGAATTCCTACAATGAGCAGTTCTTC.

This clonotype was counted once. The chain employs TRBV20-1 and TRBJ2-6; TRBD2 aligns across 11 bases. The length of the CDR3 is 18 residues. The J segment lost 1 base and the V segment lost 2 bases, leaving 7 bases of the junction unmatched. Looked up from germline, CDR1 is DFQATT and CDR2 is SNEGSKA (reference sequence). DNA for the CDR3: TGCAGTGCTAGAAAAACGGGACTAGCGGCATCTGGGGCCAACGTCCTGACTTTC. This encodes CSARKTGLAASGANVLTF.

This clonotype appeared many times. The V gene is TRBV5-1, the J gene TRBJ2-2; D gene unclear. CDR1 SGHRS and CDR2 YFSETQ come from the germline V gene. V lost 2 bases and J lost 6, with 8 bases in between. This CDR3 has 13 residues. Here the CDR3 reads CASSLNEAGELFF. The CDR3 bases are TGCGCCAGCAGCTTAAACGAGGCCGGGGAGCTGTTTTTT.

As regards this clonotype: This may stem from a read error, because a much larger clone lies one nucleotide away. The chain carries TRBV12-3 or TRBV12-4 and TRBJ2-2, with D tentatively TRBD1 (5 bases). Between the trimmed V and J ends, which lost 6 bases and 3 bases, there was a span of 14 bases. The CDR3 covers 15 residues. The CDR3 nucleotides are TGTGCCAGCAGCATCGGGCCAGGGCACACCGGGGAGCTGTTTTTT. It translates to CASSIGPGHTGELFF.

For this clonotype: A much larger clone lies one base from this, so it may be a read error. The J gene is TRBJ2-7, the V gene TRBV29-1; D ambiguous. The CDR3 is made up of 12 amino acids. Deletions cut 3 bases from V and 5 bases from J, with 11 bases between. Germline V gene data show CDR1 as SQVTM and CDR2 as ANQGSEA. The CDR3 sequence: CSVEHGSDEQYF. The DNA for the CDR3 is TGCAGCGTTGAGCATGGATCGGACGAGCAGTACTTC.

This clonotype was picked up many times. The V gene is TRBV12-3 or TRBV12-4, the J gene TRBJ2-3; TRBD2 agrees at 12 bases. The CDR3 length is 15 residues. The ends lost 7 bases at V and 4 bases at J; junction bases unmatched: 6. Written as DNA, the CDR3 is TGTGCCAGCACCCTAGCGGGAGGGCCCTCAGATACGCAGTATTTT. This translates into CASTLAGGPSDTQYF.

There are many counts of this clonotype. The germline gene is not matched at one end of the junction; a read error may be the cause. The chain has TRBV28 and TRBJ2-1; 10 nucleotides line up with TRBD2. Germline assignment: CDR1 MDHEN and CDR2 SYDVKM. The CDR3 covers 15 residues. The CDR3 is CASSGASGRYSEQFF. In DNA, the CDR3 is TGTGCCAGCAGCGGAGCTAGCGGGAGATACAGTGAGCAGTTCTTC.

At least ten counts were recorded for this clonotype. The chain employs TRBV2 and TRBJ2-7; unclear D gene. The CDR3 contains 16 residues. V was pared by 6 bases and J by 3 bases, with 21 bases between. Germline V gene sequence: CDR1 SNHLY, CDR2 FYNNEI. The CDR3 DNA is TGTGCCAGCAGAGGAAGGGATAGCCCTACCCACTACGAGCAGTACTTC. Amino acid sequence: CASRGRDSPTHYEQYF.

The V gene is TRBV5-1, the J gene TRBJ2-3, with 8 bases lining up with TRBD2. V lost 1 base and J lost 0; bases outside the gene matches: 4. The germline V gene encodes CDR1 SGHRS and CDR2 YFSETQ. The CDR3 loop spans 16 amino acids. CDR3 nucleotides: TGCGCCAGCAGCTTGTCAGCTAGCGGGAGCACAGATACGCAGTATTTT. It codes for CASSLSASGSTDTQYF.

The chain links TRBV19 to TRBJ2-5, with TRBD1 matching 7 bases. V gave up 6 bases and J gave up 5 bases; unmatched junction bases: 12. The germline V gene has CDR1 LNHDA and CDR2 SQIVND (reference sequence). CDR3 length: 15 residues. The CDR3 spells CASSRQGVGVETQYF. CDR3 in DNA: TGTGCCAGTAGCCGGCAGGGGGTCGGGGTCGAGACCCAGTACTTC.

This clonotype has ten or more counts. V gene TRBV3-1 combines with J gene TRBJ2-2; D gene ambiguous. CDR3 length: 13 residues. The V and J ends lost 1 base and 8 bases respectively, with 8 bases between them. CDR1 and CDR2 (germline): LGHDT, YNNKEL (reference sequence). The CDR3 nucleotides read TGTGCCAGCAGCCAAGTGACGGAGGGGGAGCTGTTTTTT. Encoded protein: CASSQVTEGELFF.

The V and J genes are TRBV20-1 and TRBJ1-2; TRBD1 matches 7 bases. Germline lookup yields CDR1 DFQATT and CDR2 SNEGSKA (reference sequence). The junction had 11 bases not matched to a gene; V was cut back by 1 base and J by 0 bases. The CDR3 covers 17 residues. CDR3 region: CSARAFTDRDTNYGYTF. CDR3 sequence (DNA): TGCAGTGCTAGAGCATTCACCGACAGGGACACTAACTATGGCTACACCTTC.

This clonotype was counted ten times or more. V usage is TRBV5-1 and J usage is TRBJ2-5, with TRBD2 as a possible D gene (5 bases). Per germline, CDR1 SGHRS and CDR2 YFSETQ. The V end lost 0 bases, the J end lost 0 bases, and 9 bases lay between the germline ends. CDR3 size: 15 residues. CDR3 in DNA: TGCGCCAGCAGCTTGGCCGTGCGGGACCAAGAGACCCAGTACTTC. Translating it yields CASSLAVRDQETQYF.

This clonotype came up a few times. The chain couples TRBV19 to TRBJ2-2; D unresolved. The germline CDR1 and CDR2 sequences are LNHDA and SQIVND (reference sequence). With 6 bases removed from V and 4 bases from J, the gap between germline ends came to 15 bases. The CDR3 length is 15 residues. The CDR3 DNA reads TGTGCCAGTAGATCTCAGGCTGTGGCCACCGGGGAGCTGTTTTTT. Translating gives CASRSQAVATGELFF.

This clonotype was observed a few times. J is TRBJ2-7 and V is TRBV4-1; 7 nucleotides line up with TRBD1. CDR3 length: 15 residues. The trim removed 1 base at V and 0 bases at J, leaving 3 bases unmatched. Germline CDR1 and CDR2: MGHRA and YSYEKL. This CDR3 reads CASSQVTGSSYEQYF. Written as DNA, the CDR3 is TGCGCCAGCAGCCAAGTGACAGGGAGCTCCTACGAGCAGTACTTC.

Details on this clonotype: This could be a read error, since a much larger clone is one nucleotide away. The rearrangement links TRBV11-2 to TRBJ2-3, with a weak D call TRBD2 (5 bases). The V end was cut by 6 bases, the J end by 2 bases, with 12 bases between. Germline CDR1 reads SGHAT; CDR2 reads FQNNGV. The CDR3 has 14 residues. The CDR3 loop reads CASSGTRATDTQYF. For the CDR3, the DNA is TGTGCCAGCAGTGGCACGAGGGCCACAGATACGCAGTATTTT. Complete variable domain (other parts from reference TRBV11-2 and TRBJ2-3): EAGVAQSPRYKIIEKRQSVAFWCNPISGHATLYWYQQILGQGPKLLIQFQNNGVVDDSQLPKDRFSAERLKGVDSTLKIQPAKLEDSAVYLCASSGTRATDTQYFGPGTRLTVL.

This clonotype appeared many times. The rearrangement links TRBV20-1 to TRBJ1-2; no firm D call. The CDR3 runs to 13 residues. With 0 bases removed from V and 1 base from J, the gap between germline ends came to 6 bases. Germline V gene lookup returns CDR1 DFQATT and CDR2 SNEGSKA (reference sequence). The CDR3 protein is CSAREAYNYGYTF. In DNA form, the CDR3 reads TGCAGTGCTAGAGAGGCATATAACTATGGCTACACCTTC.

This clonotype has at least ten counts. CDR3 residues: CASSGTIQNTQYF. The CDR3 DNA reads as TGTGCCAGCAGCGGAACTATACAGAATACGCAGTATTTT. The chain is built from TRBV11-2 and TRBJ2-3; the D is unclear. The V gene lost 5 bases and the J gene lost 7 bases, with 13 bases spanning the gap. This CDR3 has 13 amino acids. The germline V gene encodes CDR1 SGHAT and CDR2 FQNNGV. Full variable domain (missing parts from reference TRBV11-2 and TRBJ2-3): EAGVAQSPRYKIIEKRQSVAFWCNPISGHATLYWYQQILGQGPKLLIQFQNNGVVDDSQLPKDRFSAERLKGVDSTLKIQPAKLEDSAVYLCASSGTIQNTQYFGPGTRLTVL.

This clonotype was counted ten times or more. This chain links TRBV5-1 with TRBJ1-2; D remains unclear. The CDR3 spans 15 residues. Germline CDR1 SGHRS, CDR2 YFSETQ. V dropped 2 bases and J dropped 4 bases, with 15 bases sitting between them. CDR3 residues: CASSLGRVSSYGYTF. The DNA of the CDR3 is TGCGCCAGCAGCTTAGGGAGGGTTTCCTCCTATGGCTACACCTTC.

This chain connects TRBV28 to TRBJ2-7; D is tentatively TRBD1 or TRBD2 (7 bases each). Looked up from germline, CDR1 is MDHEN and CDR2 is SYDVKM. The ends were cut back, 1 base at V and 1 base at J, with 17 bases in the middle. CDR3 size: 17 residues. DNA of the CDR3: TGTGCCAGCAGTTTATACCTCAGGGGGGGCGTTTCCTACGAGCAGTACTTC. Translated: CASSLYLRGGVSYEQYF.

This clonotype was recorded at least ten times. The V call is TRBV5-4, the J call TRBJ2-7, with D perhaps matching TRBD1 (6 bases). The germline V and J ends were trimmed by 1 base and 6 bases, with 11 bases remaining between them. Germline CDR1 SGHNT, CDR2 YYREEE (reference sequence). This CDR3 comprises 13 residues. The CDR3 DNA is TGTGCCAGCAGCTTGAACAGGGTGAGCGAGCAGTACTTC. Residues: CASSLNRVSEQYF.